The 29 T cell receptor beta chains presented below share a single source sample, sequenced in a study of regulatory T cells in long-lasting Graves disease. iRepertoire HTBI primers and Arm-PCR of CDR3 regions built TCR beta libraries. TCRdb re-derived calls from the multiplex PCR reads in MiXCR, one entry per CDR3 protein. The top ten hold 30% of the sample, which has 300,000 to 400,000 distinct CDR3 sequences, over 15% seen once. This sample's time point: newly diagnosed GD, antithyroid drugs for less than 3 months. Researchers made the TCR library from RNA that was extracted from PBMCs. The sample was also linked to a second study, of T cells in Graves' hyperthyroidism and ophthalmopathy.

This material consisted of peripheral blood mononuclear cells (PBMCs), taken at new diagnosis, from a patient treated with antithyroid drugs. All receptors come from a man aged 35-49 years with Graves disease.

This clonotype has at least ten counts. The gene calls are TRBV5-1 and TRBJ2-5; D possibly matches TRBD1 or TRBD2 (5 bases each). The CDR3 runs 14 residues. Germline V lookup: CDR1 SGHRS, CDR2 YFSETQ. Trimming removed 0 bases at V and 0 bases at J, with 6 bases between. The CDR3 DNA sequence: TGCGCCAGCAGCTTGGAGGGACACCAAGAGACCCAGTACTTC. This translates into CASSLEGHQETQYF.

Ten or more counts support this clonotype. The rearrangement joins TRBV9 to TRBJ2-3; 8 bases line up with TRBD2. The CDR3 covers 15 residues. Germline V gene sequence: CDR1 SGDLS, CDR2 YYNGEE. The J segment lost 4 bases and the V segment lost 0 bases, leaving 4 bases of the junction unmatched. The CDR3 sequence is CASSVAGGTADTQYF. CDR3 nucleotides: TGTGCCAGCAGCGTAGCGGGAGGGACCGCAGATACGCAGTATTTT.

This clonotype came up many times. The chain is built from TRBV11-3 and TRBJ2-2, with TRBD2 as a possible D gene (5 bases). The CDR3 is 14 residues long. Germline loops: CDR1 SGHNT, CDR2 YENEEA. Between the trimmed V and J ends, which lost 7 bases and 6 bases, there was a span of 15 bases. The CDR3 DNA is TGTGCCAGCACCGAGCGGACCCGTCCCGGGGAGCTGTTTTTT. As protein: CASTERTRPGELFF.

Regarding this clonotype: With a much larger clone just one base away, this may be a read error. V and J are TRBV5-1 and TRBJ2-7; D gene uncertain. The CDR3 runs to 13 residues. V was pared by 0 bases and J by 7 bases, with 11 bases between. The germline gives CDR1 SGHRS, CDR2 YFSETQ. The CDR3 region has the DNA TGCGCCAGCAGCTTGGACTTACACAATGAGCAGTACTTC. It yields the protein CASSLDLHNEQYF.

Worth noting for this clonotype: A much more abundant neighbour one base away suggests this may be a read error. The chain recombines TRBV11-2 with TRBJ2-3; 7 positions agree with TRBD1. The CDR3 extends over 16 amino acids. J gave up 7 bases and V 3 bases, and 13 bases lay outside the gene matches. Germline lookup yields CDR1 SGHAT and CDR2 FQNNGV. CDR3: CASSFLPPRQGYTQYF. The CDR3 coding sequence is TGTGCCAGCAGCTTTCTCCCGCCGAGACAGGGTTATACGCAGTATTTT.

V gene TRBV19 combines with J gene TRBJ2-3; D is unresolved. The germline V gene has CDR1 LNHDA and CDR2 SQIVND (reference sequence). The CDR3 is 15 amino acids. The V end lost 4 bases, the J end lost 2 bases, and 13 bases lay between the germline ends. The CDR3 loop reads CASSTGSGNTDTQYF. The CDR3, as DNA: TGTGCCAGTAGTACGGGTTCGGGTAACACAGATACGCAGTATTTT.

This chain joins TRBV6-1 and TRBJ2-5; 7 bases align to TRBD2. CDR3 length: 15 residues. Per germline, CDR1 MNHNS and CDR2 SASEGT. J was trimmed by 5 bases and V by 6 bases; bases with no gene match: 12. The CDR3 nucleotides are TGTGCCAGCAGGGTTGCGGGGTTGGGAGGGGAGACCCAGTACTTC. Its translation: CASRVAGLGGETQYF.

The chain uses TRBV28 and TRBJ2-5; the D call may be TRBD1 or TRBD2 (5 bases each). The germline V gene has CDR1 MDHEN and CDR2 SYDVKM. This CDR3 comprises 13 residues. With 9 bases removed from V and 1 base from J, the gap between germline ends came to 12 bases. Here the CDR3 reads CARATGPQETQYF. The CDR3 DNA is TGTGCCAGGGCGACGGGACCCCAAGAGACCCAGTACTTC.

A few counts support this clonotype. The J gene is TRBJ2-7, the V gene TRBV9, with TRBD2 identical over 9 bases. Trimming at V came to 1 base and at J to 5 bases, leaving 7 bases not matched to a gene. This CDR3 spans 15 amino acids. Germline V gene data show CDR1 as SGDLS and CDR2 as YYNGEE. The CDR3 region is CASSVSAGGLNEQYF. CDR3 nucleotide sequence: TGTGCCAGCAGCGTATCGGCGGGGGGGCTGAACGAGCAGTACTTC.

This clonotype was picked up many times. The rearrangement joins TRBV7-2 to TRBJ2-3, with 11 bases identical to TRBD2. This CDR3 region has 15 residues. CDR1 and CDR2 from the germline V gene are SGHTA and FQGNSA. V trimming: 5 bases; J trimming: 6 bases; junction bases outside the gene matches: 7. CDR3 residues: CASSPPGLAADTQYF. DNA for the CDR3: TGTGCCAGCAGCCCTCCGGGACTAGCGGCGGATACGCAGTATTTT. Together with reference TRBV7-2 and TRBJ2-3, the CDR3 gives the full variable domain: GAGVSQSPSNKVTEKGKDVELRCDPISGHTALYWYRQSLGQGLEFLIYFQGNSAPDKSGLPSDRFSAERTGGSVSTLTIQRTQQEDSAVYLCASSPPGLAADTQYFGPGTRLTVL.

A remark on this clonotype: A much larger clone differs by one base, so this may be a read error. This sequence joins TRBV11-2 and TRBJ2-1; a possible D gene is TRBD2 (5 bases). The J call could be wrong; TRBJ2-5 is a better fit for the DNA end. The CDR3 is made up of 15 amino acids. Germline lookup yields CDR1 SGHAT and CDR2 FQNNGV. The CDR3 nucleotides are TGTGCCAGCAGCCGAGGCTGGACTGCTTTTGAGACCCAGTACTTC. Encoded protein: CASSRGWTAFETQYF.

This clonotype occurred many times. This chain joins TRBV18 and TRBJ2-7; TRBD1 agrees at 9 bases. V lost 0 bases to trimming and J lost 6 bases; unmatched junction nucleotides: 6. Germline V gene lookup returns CDR1 KGHSH and CDR2 LQKENI. This CDR3 has 15 residues. This chain's CDR3 is CASSPPGQGLREQYF. CDR3 DNA sequence: TGTGCCAGCTCACCACCGGGACAGGGTCTGCGCGAGCAGTACTTC.

This clonotype was recorded at least ten times. J is TRBJ2-1 and V is TRBV10-3; D is unclear. V was trimmed by 3 bases and J by 0 bases, leaving 9 bases between them. CDR3 size: 15 residues. Germline CDR1 and CDR2: ENHRY and SYGVKD. CDR3: CAISDSKSSYNEQFF. For the CDR3, the DNA is TGTGCCATCAGTGACTCCAAGAGCTCCTACAATGAGCAGTTCTTC.

This clonotype has a handful of counts. A much bigger clone sits one base away, suggesting this may be a read error. The CDR3 loop reads CASSSKGDYEQYF. DNA of the CDR3: TGTGCCAGCAGCTCTAAGGGTGACTACGAGCAGTACTTC. The chain joins TRBV11-2 to TRBJ2-7; the D is unclear. From germline, CDR1 is SGHAT and CDR2 FQNNGV. The CDR3 length is 13 residues. The V end was cut by 4 bases, the J end by 3 bases, with 10 bases between. Supplemented by reference TRBV11-2 and TRBJ2-7, the full variable domain reads EAGVAQSPRYKIIEKRQSVAFWCNPISGHATLYWYQQILGQGPKLLIQFQNNGVVDDSQLPKDRFSAERLKGVDSTLKIQPAKLEDSAVYLCASSSKGDYEQYFGPGTRLTVT.

This clonotype was counted a few times. This chain uses TRBV28 with TRBJ2-2; 8 nucleotides align to TRBD2. Germline lookup yields CDR1 MDHEN and CDR2 SYDVKM. The length of the CDR3 is 16 residues. V was clipped by 3 bases and J by 4 bases; unmatched bases: 7. The CDR3 region is CASSLGAGALTGELFF. As DNA, the CDR3 is TGTGCCAGCAGTTTGGGAGCGGGGGCCCTCACCGGGGAGCTGTTTTTT.

Comment on this clonotype: A single base separates this from a much larger clone, so it may be a read error. The chain links TRBV30 to TRBJ2-5, with D hard to call. This CDR3 has 13 residues. Trimming stripped 0 bases from V and 1 base from J, with 6 bases between. Germline CDR1 GTSNPN, CDR2 SVGIG (reference sequence). CDR3 sequence: CAWSVRRQETQYF. DNA of the CDR3: TGTGCCTGGAGTGTACGACGCCAAGAGACCCAGTACTTC.

In this sample, this clonotype turned up many times. This chain connects TRBV28 to TRBJ1-2, with TRBD1 identical over 8 bases. The junction had 11 bases not matched to a gene; V was cut back by 1 base and J by 7 bases. The CDR3 totals 16 residues. CDR1 and CDR2 from the germline V gene are MDHEN and SYDVKM. The CDR3 protein is CASSLSLQGASSGYTF. The DNA of the CDR3 is TGTGCCAGCAGTTTATCCCTTCAGGGGGCTTCTTCTGGCTACACCTTC.

In its sample, this clonotype was seen many times. The J gene is TRBJ2-7, the V gene TRBV5-1; TRBD1 is a possible D gene (6 bases). CDR3 size: 16 residues. Trimming took 3 bases from V and 2 from J, leaving 18 bases between them. The germline V gene encodes CDR1 SGHRS and CDR2 YFSETQ. Here the CDR3 reads CASSYLRGGKAYEQYF. The CDR3 region has the DNA TGCGCCAGCAGCTACCTTCGAGGGGGAAAAGCCTACGAGCAGTACTTC.

J is TRBJ2-5 and V is TRBV3-1; D is possibly TRBD1 or TRBD2 (5 bases each). Per the germline V gene, CDR1 is LGHDT and CDR2 is YNNKEL (reference sequence). V lost 0 bases to trimming and J lost 5 bases, with 16 bases between them. The CDR3 runs 16 residues. In nucleotides, the CDR3 is TGTGCCAGCAGCCAAGATTCGGGGCACCTTCGGGAGACCCAGTACTTC. Translating gives CASSQDSGHLRETQYF.

The rearrangement joins TRBV20-1 to TRBJ2-5; the match to TRBD1 covers 9 bases. The V and J ends lost 6 bases and 5 bases, in that order; junction bases with no gene match: 4. The CDR3 extends over 12 amino acids. Germline V lookup: CDR1 DFQATT, CDR2 SNEGSKA (reference sequence). The CDR3 sequence is CSARDRAETQYF. DNA for the CDR3: TGCAGTGCGCGGGACAGGGCCGAGACCCAGTACTTC.

DNA of the CDR3: TGTGCCAGCAGTCCGGGGGTCTGGCAGCCCCAGCATTTT. Protein: CASSPGVWQPQHF. The chain recombines TRBV27 with TRBJ1-5; D is possibly TRBD1 (5 bases). V was shortened by 5 bases and J by 7 bases, with 12 bases between the two germline ends. This CDR3 region has 13 residues. CDR1 and CDR2 (germline): MNHEY, SMNVEV (reference sequence).

This clonotype was detected ten times or more. The chain joins TRBV7-2 to TRBJ2-1; a weak D match, TRBD2 (7 bases). The J call may be in error: the DNA end matches TRBJ2-5 better. Germline V CDR1 and CDR2: SGHTA, FQGNSA. The CDR3 loop spans 13 amino acids. The CDR3 region is CASSSRGHETQYF. As DNA, the CDR3 is TGTGCCAGCAGCTCGCGGGGGCATGAGACCCAGTACTTC.

This clonotype came up a few times. This chain joins TRBV20-1 and TRBJ1-2, with D maybe TRBD1 (6 bases). V lost 5 bases and J 1 base, leaving 20 bases between the germline ends. The CDR3 has 16 residues. Germline assignment: CDR1 DFQATT and CDR2 SNEGSKA (reference sequence). The CDR3 bases are TGCAGTGCTTACTACCTGGGGCAGGGGAGTAACTATGGCTACACCTTC. Translation gives CSAYYLGQGSNYGYTF.

This clonotype has a count of ten or more. The rearrangement links TRBV11-3 to TRBJ1-5, with TRBD1 as a possible D gene (6 bases). V was cut by 7 bases and J by 0 bases, with 28 bases left in between. Germline lookup yields CDR1 SGHNT and CDR2 YENEEA. The CDR3 totals 20 residues. The DNA for the CDR3 is TGTGCCAGCAACCTTGGAGAGGGTCAGGACAGAGTAAATAGCAATCAGCCCCAGCATTTT. Translating gives CASNLGEGQDRVNSNQPQHF.

This clonotype has a count of ten or more. The V and J genes are TRBV7-2 and TRBJ1-5; TRBD1 agrees at 8 bases. J lost 3 bases, V lost 2 bases, and 6 bases had no gene match. CDR3 length: 16 amino acids. Germline V gene data show CDR1 as SGHTA and CDR2 as FQGNSA. DNA of the CDR3: TGTGCCAGCAGCTTAACCAGGACAGGGCTCAATCAGCCCCAGCATTTT. Amino acids: CASSLTRTGLNQPQHF.

This sequence joins TRBV20-1 and TRBJ1-6; possible D gene TRBD1, 5 bases. Trimming shortened V by 5 bases and J by 3 bases, and 14 bases separated the two germline ends. Per the germline V gene, CDR1 is DFQATT and CDR2 is SNEGSKA (reference sequence). The CDR3 has 15 amino acids. In DNA, the CDR3 is TGCAGTGCTCAGAGGACAAGCAACTATAATTCACCCCTCCACTTT. Its translation is CSAQRTSNYNSPLHF.

This chain joins TRBV7-3 and TRBJ1-5, with D uncertain. With 0 bases removed from V and 7 bases from J, the gap between germline ends came to 10 bases. The CDR3 has 14 residues. CDR1 and CDR2 (germline): SGHTA, FQGTGA. This CDR3 is CASSLTAGGQPQHF. The CDR3 nucleotides read TGTGCCAGCAGCTTAACTGCCGGTGGGCAGCCCCAGCATTTT.

The chain couples TRBV24-1 to TRBJ2-1, with 11 bases identical to TRBD1. Germline V gives CDR1 KGHDR, CDR2 SFDVKD. V lost 2 bases to trimming and J lost 9 bases; unmatched junction nucleotides: 2. The CDR3 has 14 residues. CDR3 nucleotide sequence: TGTGCCACCAGTGATTGGGACAGGGGGAGTGAGCAGTTCTTC. This codes for CATSDWDRGSEQFF.

This clonotype was counted between two and nine times. The chain has TRBV7-9 and TRBJ2-2; the match to TRBD2 covers 7 bases. This CDR3 contains 16 residues. V shed 1 base and J 1 base; nucleotides not matched to a gene: 3. The germline gives CDR1 SEHNR, CDR2 FQNEAQ (reference sequence). The CDR3 bases are TGTGCCAGCAGCTTAGGGACTAGAAAGAACACCGGGGAGCTGTTTTTT. Translating gives CASSLGTRKNTGELFF.